These 27 T cell receptor beta chains came from one sample sequenced in a study of cytomegalovirus exposure and HLA in healthy donors. Measured with immunoSEQ multiplex PCR; TCRdb has only the in-frame clones, and not every one. The table records more than 65,000 clones, about 96% of them present only once. Sequencing was performed on PBMCs. The receptors were gathered from a young woman in good health and CMV-seronegative.

This sequence joins TRBV27 and TRBJ2-2; the D gene is possibly TRBD2 (6 bases). CDR1 and CDR2 from the germline V gene are MNHEY and SMNVEV (reference sequence). The CDR3 runs 17 residues. V was pared by 6 bases and J by 2 bases, with 19 bases between. The CDR3 bases are TGTGCCAGCAGCCCCCACTCGGGGGTGGAAAACACCGGGGAGCTGTTTTTT. Its translation: CASSPHSGVENTGELFF.

The chain employs TRBV11-3 and TRBJ2-1, with TRBD2 matching 7 bases. With 1 base clipped from V and 7 bases from J, the junction kept 10 bases outside the gene matches. Germline V gives CDR1 SGHNT, CDR2 YENEEA. This CDR3 region has 16 residues. CDR3 residues: CASSLVGGSQGNEQFF. As DNA, the CDR3 is TGTGCCAGCAGCTTAGTAGGCGGGAGCCAGGGAAATGAGCAGTTCTTC.

The rearrangement links TRBV7-2 to TRBJ2-1; possible D gene TRBD2, 6 bases. The CDR3 extends over 12 amino acids. Per germline, CDR1 SGHTA and CDR2 FQGNSA. Trimming stripped 4 bases from V and 12 bases from J, with 13 bases between. The CDR3 sequence: CASSSDLARQFF. The CDR3 bases are TGTGCCAGCAGCTCAGACCTAGCGCGGCAGTTCTTC.

In its sample, this clone was seen a few times. V usage is TRBV11-2 and J usage is TRBJ2-7; 7 nucleotides agree with TRBD2. V was clipped by 3 bases and J by 4 bases; unmatched bases: 0. The CDR3 is made up of 12 amino acids. Germline V lookup: CDR1 SGHAT, CDR2 FQNNGV. The CDR3 sequence: CASSFSGYEQYF. The CDR3 DNA follows: TGTGCCAGCAGCTTTAGCGGGTACGAGCAGTACTTC.

This chain connects TRBV9 to TRBJ1-4, with D possibly matching TRBD1 (5 bases). Trimming removed 4 bases from V and 6 bases from J, with 13 bases in between. The CDR3 runs to 14 residues. Germline V gene lookup returns CDR1 SGDLS and CDR2 YYNGEE. CDR3 sequence reads: CASSPRTGDEKLFF. In DNA form, the CDR3 reads TGTGCCAGCAGCCCTCGGACGGGGGATGAAAAACTGTTTTTT.

V usage is TRBV10-3 and J usage is TRBJ2-5, with 7 bases matching TRBD1. CDR1 and CDR2 (germline): ENHRY, SYGVKD. The CDR3 covers 14 residues. J gave up 1 base and V 6 bases, and 5 bases lay outside the gene matches. This CDR3 reads CAIRVGQTQETQYF. The DNA of the CDR3 is TGTGCCATCAGGGTGGGACAGACCCAAGAGACCCAGTACTTC.

The rearrangement links TRBV28 to TRBJ2-5; no reliable D call. The CDR3 totals 14 residues. In germline, CDR1 is MDHEN, CDR2 SYDVKM. V lost 1 base and J 2 bases, leaving 8 bases between the germline ends. The CDR3 DNA is TGTGCCAGCAGTTTATCGACAACACAAGAGACCCAGTACTTC. It yields the protein CASSLSTTQETQYF.

The V and J genes are TRBV4-1 and TRBJ2-1, with 7 bases identical to TRBD1. The CDR3 spans 16 residues. CDR1 is MGHRA, CDR2 YSYEKL, per germline. The junction had 6 bases not matched to a gene; V was cut back by 1 base and J by 3 bases. CDR3 sequence: CASSQAQGVIYNEQFF. CDR3 bases: TGCGCCAGCAGCCAAGCCCAGGGGGTAATCTACAATGAGCAGTTCTTC.

The V gene is TRBV2, the J gene TRBJ1-1; D is perhaps TRBD1 (5 bases). Trimming removed 10 bases from V and 0 bases from J, with 9 bases in between. This CDR3 has 12 amino acids. Germline values: CDR1 SNHLY, CDR2 FYNNEI. This CDR3 is CAMTAMNTEAFF. The CDR3 nucleotides are TGTGCCATGACAGCTATGAACACTGAAGCTTTCTTT.

This clone has a single count. The chain links TRBV5-4 to TRBJ2-3; 14 bases map to TRBD2. From germline, CDR1 is SGHNT and CDR2 YYREEE (reference sequence). The CDR3 is 16 amino acids. Trimming took 4 bases from V and 6 from J; bases not matched to a gene: 7. The CDR3 DNA reads TGTGCCAGCAGCCCCCCCGGACTAGCGGGAGGTGATACGCAGTATTTT. It codes for CASSPPGLAGGDTQYF. Together with reference TRBV5-4 and TRBJ2-3, the CDR3 gives the full variable domain: ETGVTQSPTHLIKTRGQQVTLRCSSQSGHNTVSWYQQALGQGPQFIFQYYREEENGRGNFPPRFSGLQFPNYSSELNVNALELDDSALYLCASSPPGLAGGDTQYFGPGTRLTVL.

This clone has just one count. The genes are TRBV6-5 and TRBJ2-7, with 10 nucleotides matching TRBD1. Germline lookup yields CDR1 MNHEY and CDR2 SVGAGI. The CDR3 spans 14 residues. J was trimmed by 3 bases and V by 6 bases; bases with no gene match: 5. CDR3 amino acids: CASSRDRGDYEQYF. In DNA, the CDR3 is TGTGCCAGCAGCCGGGACAGGGGCGACTACGAGCAGTACTTC.

This clone was detected only once. J is TRBJ1-5 and V is TRBV6-4; 9 bases match TRBD1. The CDR3 runs 15 residues. V lost 4 bases, J lost 1 base, and 2 bases stayed unmatched. Germline assignment: CDR1 MRHNA and CDR2 SNTAGT. The CDR3 spells CASSADRGSNQPQHF. Written as DNA, the CDR3 is TGTGCCAGCAGTGCGGACAGGGGAAGCAATCAGCCCCAGCATTTT.

V usage is TRBV2 and J usage is TRBJ2-7; 8 nucleotides match TRBD2. The CDR3 contains 15 residues. The germline CDR1 and CDR2 sequences are SNHLY and FYNNEI. V lost 6 bases, J lost 2 bases, and 9 bases stayed unmatched. CDR3 in DNA: TGTGCCAGCAGGGTCGGGGGGGACCTAGCCTACGAGCAGTACTTC. Translating gives CASRVGGDLAYEQYF.

The chain combines TRBV19 with TRBJ2-7, with 9 bases matching TRBD1. The CDR3 is 16 residues long. V lost 3 bases and J lost 5; bases outside the gene matches: 11. Germline lookup yields CDR1 LNHDA and CDR2 SQIVND (reference sequence). The CDR3 here is CASSILSGTGLHEQYF. CDR3 DNA sequence: TGTGCCAGTAGTATCCTTTCAGGGACAGGGTTGCACGAGCAGTACTTC.

The chain links TRBV18 to TRBJ2-5; 12 nucleotides agree with TRBD2. The trim removed 3 bases at V and 3 bases at J, leaving 5 bases unmatched. Germline CDR1 reads KGHSH; CDR2 reads LQKENI. The CDR3 is 16 residues long. CDR3 sequence: CASSPIRLAGEETQYF. CDR3 nucleotides: TGTGCCAGCTCACCTATTCGACTAGCGGGAGAAGAGACCCAGTACTTC. Full variable domain (remainder filled in from reference TRBV18 and TRBJ2-5): NAGVMQNPRHLVRRRGQEARLRCSPMKGHSHVYWYRQLPEEGLKFMVYLQKENIIDESGMPKERFSAEFPKEGPSILRIQQVVRGDSAAYFCASSPIRLAGEETQYFGPGTRLLVL.

Here the CDR3 DNA reads TGTGCCAGCAGTGCGTATCTCCGTTGGACAGTGCGCACCGGGGAGCTGTTTTTT. Translation gives CASSAYLRWTVRTGELFF. The chain carries TRBV6-1 and TRBJ2-2; D perhaps matches TRBD1 (6 bases). With 4 bases removed from V and 4 bases from J, the gap between germline ends came to 22 bases. This CDR3 is built from 18 residues. Germline V gene sequence: CDR1 MNHNS, CDR2 SASEGT.

The rearrangement links TRBV10-1 to TRBJ1-2; tentatively, D is TRBD1 (5 bases). Trimming left V 3 bases short and J 2 bases short, with 10 bases between. The germline gives CDR1 WNHNN, CDR2 SYGVQD (reference sequence). CDR3 length: 14 amino acids. CDR3: CASSEIDRNYGYTF. The CDR3 DNA follows: TGCGCCAGCAGTGAAATCGACAGAAACTATGGCTACACCTTC.

The rearrangement uses TRBV6-5 and TRBJ1-1; 7 positions match TRBD1. The CDR3 is made up of 15 amino acids. Losses at the gene ends were 0 bases for V and 3 bases for J; bases not matched to a gene: 4. Germline assignment: CDR1 MNHEY and CDR2 SVGAGI. CDR3 in amino acids: CASSYSRGPDTEAFF. As DNA, the CDR3 is TGTGCCAGCAGTTACTCAAGGGGGCCGGACACTGAAGCTTTCTTT.

This clone has only one observation. The chain links TRBV10-1 to TRBJ2-7, with D perhaps TRBD2 (6 bases). The CDR3 has 14 residues. V shed 10 bases and J shed 4 bases, with 20 bases lying between them. Germline V gene lookup returns CDR1 WNHNN and CDR2 SYGVQD (reference sequence). In DNA form, the CDR3 reads TGCGCCATTCCACACCCTCGGGAGTTGTACGAGCAGTACTTC. The encoded protein is CAIPHPRELYEQYF.

The chain combines TRBV19 with TRBJ2-7; 7 nucleotides align to TRBD2. The CDR3 has 14 residues. V was clipped by 3 bases and J by 3 bases; unmatched bases: 5. The germline gives CDR1 LNHDA, CDR2 SQIVND (reference sequence). The CDR3 loop reads CASSMALAVYEQYF. The CDR3 DNA reads as TGTGCCAGTAGTATGGCCCTAGCGGTCTACGAGCAGTACTTC.

The gene calls are TRBV2 and TRBJ2-7; TRBD2 aligns across 12 bases. In germline, CDR1 is SNHLY, CDR2 FYNNEI. This CDR3 is built from 18 residues. With V trimmed by 3 bases and J by 3 bases, 12 bases remained unmatched. The CDR3 DNA sequence: TGTGCCAGCAGTGAGAGGGTGCGACTAGCGGGAGATATCTACGAGCAGTACTTC. Encoded protein: CASSERVRLAGDIYEQYF. Supplemented by reference TRBV2 and TRBJ2-7, the full variable domain reads EPEVTQTPSHQVTQMGQEVILRCVPISNHLYFYWYRQILGQKVEFLVSFYNNEISEKSEIFDDQFSVERPDGSNFTLKIRSTKLEDSAMYFCASSERVRLAGDIYEQYFGPGTRLTVT.

This chain uses TRBV11-2 with TRBJ2-7; 10 bases agree with TRBD1. Per the germline V gene, CDR1 is SGHAT and CDR2 is FQNNGV. J was trimmed by 1 base and V by 4 bases; bases with no gene match: 4. The CDR3 has 15 amino acids. The CDR3 region is CASSSLDRGSYEQYF. For the CDR3, the DNA is TGTGCCAGCAGCTCGCTGGACAGGGGGTCCTACGAGCAGTACTTC.

V usage is TRBV28 and J usage is TRBJ1-2, with D perhaps TRBD1 (5 bases). Deletions cut 3 bases from V and 4 bases from J, with 9 bases between. The CDR3 has 13 residues. The V gene's germline CDR1 is MDHEN and CDR2 SYDVKM. The CDR3 nucleotides are TGTGCCAGCAGTTTTGACAGTCGCTATGGCTACACCTTC. Its protein is CASSFDSRYGYTF.

This chain links TRBV15 with TRBJ2-2; unclear D gene. Germline-derived CDR1 and CDR2 are LNHNV and YYDKDF (reference sequence). This CDR3 contains 14 residues. V gave up 0 bases and J gave up 7 bases, with 9 bases separating them. CDR3 sequence reads: CATSRDWSGGELFF. CDR3 coding DNA: TGTGCCACCAGCAGAGATTGGTCGGGCGGGGAGCTGTTTTTT.

The rearrangement uses TRBV7-9 and TRBJ2-4, with 9 bases aligning to TRBD1. Trimming removed 5 bases from V and 9 bases from J; junction bases left unmatched: 14. Looked up from germline, CDR1 is SEHNR and CDR2 is FQNEAQ (reference sequence). The length of the CDR3 is 16 residues. The CDR3 DNA reads as TGTGCCAGCAGCCCACCGGGACAGGGTGATCTATCCATTCAGTACTTC. It specifies CASSPPGQGDLSIQYF.

The V call is TRBV15, the J call TRBJ1-1; TRBD1 matches 11 bases. Germline-derived CDR1 and CDR2 are LNHNV and YYDKDF (reference sequence). This CDR3 comprises 19 residues. V gave up 5 bases and J gave up 0 bases; unmatched junction bases: 14. The CDR3 is CATSPPGQGDGGLNTEAFF. The CDR3 DNA is TGTGCCACCAGCCCACCGGGACAGGGGGACGGGGGCCTGAACACTGAAGCTTTCTTT. Full variable domain (outside the CDR3, taken from reference TRBV15 and TRBJ1-1): DAMVIQNPRYQVTQFGKPVTLSCSQTLNHNVMYWYQQKSSQAPKLLFHYYDKDFNNEADTPDNFQSRRPNTSFCFLDIRSPGLGDTAMYLCATSPPGQGDGGLNTEAFFGQGTRLTVV.

The chain employs TRBV4-1 and TRBJ2-3; 9 positions match TRBD1. CDR3 size: 15 residues. CDR1 and CDR2 (germline): MGHRA, YSYEKL. Unmatched junction bases numbered 1, after V lost 0 bases and J lost 3 bases. In nucleotides, the CDR3 is TGCGCCAGCAGCCAAGAGACAGGGGGGACAGATACGCAGTATTTT. Amino acids: CASSQETGGTDTQYF.